The clone carrying this T cell receptor (beta chain) occurred a few times. Antigen: not known. Germline CDR1 SQVTM, CDR2 ANQGSEA. The CDR3 has 12 amino acids. The V and J ends lost 4 bases and 7 bases respectively, with 13 bases between them. The source of the sample is a study of cytomegalovirus exposure and HLA in healthy donors. Study-wide points: There were some public TCRs occurring in many donors, but most TCR sequences were rare. Cytomegalovirus association was listed for 164 TCR beta chains.

Assay: immunoSEQ multiplex PCR; the TCRdb copy retains only in-frame clones and omits some. Of 90,000 to 120,000 clones listed, about 85% are singletons. The sequencing input was PBMCs. The receptor comes from a woman aged 18-30 years in good health and CMV-seronegative. This rearrangement joins TRBV29-1 to TRBJ1-1; TRBD1 might be the D (5 bases). This chain's CDR3 is CSVAPRAGEAFF. In DNA form, the CDR3 reads TGCAGCGTTGCACCCAGGGCCGGTGAAGCTTTCTTT.